The clone carrying this T cell receptor beta chain was counted ten times or more. Amplification targeted TCR beta CDR3 regions from RNA transcripts. Initially, a first-round RT-PCR of the TCR CDR3 employed the HTBI primer set. TCRdb independently ran MiXCR on the multiplex PCR reads; one entry per CDR3 protein. The sample has hundreds of thousands of distinct CDR3 sequences; about 45% are singletons. V was pared by 4 bases and J by 4 bases, with 8 bases between. Germline values: CDR1 SNHLY, CDR2 FYNNEI. The CDR3 has 13 amino acids. The sample originates from a study of T cells in Graves' hyperthyroidism and ophthalmopathy.

Sequences were obtained from peripheral blood or thyroid tissue (not recorded which). This TCR derives from an adult man with Graves' disease, either hyperthyroidism or ophthalmopathy (not recorded which). The genes are TRBV2 and TRBJ1-5, with D hard to call. This CDR3 reads CASSAEGNQPQHF. CDR3 DNA sequence: TGTGCCAGCAGTGCCGAGGGAAATCAGCCCCAGCATTTT.